This T cell receptor beta chain stems from a study of CD8+CD57+ T cells in acquired aplastic anemia. Study context: Recorded DNA amounts for sorted CD4+ and CD8+ cells had an average of 3.2 ug.

As to this clonotype: Its target is unknown.

V was shortened by 4 bases and J by 4 bases, with 7 bases between the two germline ends. Per germline, CDR1 SEHNR and CDR2 FQNEAQ (reference sequence). The CDR3 is 13 amino acids. The template for TCR beta VDJ and CDR3 sequence profiling was genomic DNA. TCRdb called the reads again in MiXCR, with one record for every CDR3 protein. The sample shows 200,000 or so distinct CDR3 sequences, less than 75% of them seen only once. Sequenced patients had shown CD8+CD57+ cell expansion by flow cytometry. No therapy was given to patients before blood sampling. Study results and limitations: There were twenty-nine CD8+ CDR3 sequences that occurred in both patients and controls.

The V gene is TRBV7-9, the J gene TRBJ2-2; unclear D gene. The receptor comes from a human donor with aplastic anemia. The sample comprised sorted CD4+, CD8+, or CD8+CD57+ T cells (not recorded which) from PBMCs. The CDR3 loop is CASSYPGTGELFF. The CDR3 DNA sequence: TGTGCCAGCAGCTACCCGGGCACCGGGGAGCTGTTTTTT. Full variable domain (outside the CDR3, taken from reference TRBV7-9 and TRBJ2-2): DTGVSQNPRHKITKRGQNVTFRCDPISEHNRLYWYRQTLGQGPEFLTYFQNEAQLEKSRLLSDRFSAERPKGSFSTLEIQRTEQGDSAMYLCASSYPGTGELFFGEGSRLTVL.